This TCR beta chain was sequenced in a study of cytomegalovirus exposure and HLA in healthy donors. Study results and limitations: Most observed TCR sequences were rare, whereas some public TCRs were detected in many donors.

The donors were part of the roughly 120-subject validation cohort, which stood apart from the roughly 700-subject first cohort. CDR1 is SEHNR and CDR2 is FQNEAQ in the germline V gene (reference sequence). Trimming removed 5 bases from V and 6 bases from J, with 16 bases in between. The CDR3 consists of 14 residues. This table comes from immunoSEQ multiplex PCR, and its TCRdb copy is limited to in-frame clones, with some not included. The data contain over 150,000 clones, around 80% of them singletons. Regarding this clone: Its target is not known.

This TCR was sampled from a woman between 25 and 40 years old in good health and CMV-seropositive. Sequencing was carried out using PBMCs. The chain is built from TRBV7-9 and TRBJ1-2; D perhaps matches TRBD1 (6 bases). CDR3 bases: TGTGCCAGCAGCGGACAGATCCCTCCACATGGCTACACCTTC. Encoded protein: CASSGQIPPHGYTF.